This T cell receptor beta chain was obtained from a study of blood T cell repertoires in COVID-19. Across the study: Whether acute or convalescent, the COVID-19 samples came from the United States, Italy and Spain. T cells, B-cell-depleted T cells, or PBMCs supplied cDNA or gDNA.

In the original analysis: Reference gene primer amplification yielded estimated nucleated cell counts. Repertoires were generated with immunoSEQ multiplex PCR, while TCRdb's copy carries only in-frame clones and drops some. That table is the source of V, J and clone size, and D and trimming were worked out from the DNA. The sample holds 150,000 to 200,000 clones, roughly 91% seen once. The V end lost 6 bases, the J end lost 0 bases, and 9 bases lay between the germline ends. This CDR3 region has 14 residues. CDR1 and CDR2 (germline): LGHDT, YNNKEL (reference sequence). This sequence was found in a human donor in a cohort sampled during active COVID-19. The chain employs TRBV3-1 (or the pseudogene TRBV3-2) and TRBJ1-3; D is unresolved. Specimen: peripheral blood. CDR3 residues: CASRPGSSGNTIYF. In DNA form, the CDR3 reads TGTGCCAGCAGGCCGGGGAGCTCTGGAAACACCATATATTTT.